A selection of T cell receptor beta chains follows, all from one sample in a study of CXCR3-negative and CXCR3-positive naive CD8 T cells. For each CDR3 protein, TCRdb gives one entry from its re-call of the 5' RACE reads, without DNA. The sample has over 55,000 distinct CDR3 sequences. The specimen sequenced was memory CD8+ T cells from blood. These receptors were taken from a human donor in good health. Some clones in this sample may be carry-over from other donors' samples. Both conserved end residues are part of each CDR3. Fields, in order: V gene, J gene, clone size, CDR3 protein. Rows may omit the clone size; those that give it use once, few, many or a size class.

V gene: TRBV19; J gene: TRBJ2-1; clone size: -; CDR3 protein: CASSTQGVPGYNEQFF
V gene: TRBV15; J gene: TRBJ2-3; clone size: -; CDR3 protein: CATSRDAGGPDTQYF
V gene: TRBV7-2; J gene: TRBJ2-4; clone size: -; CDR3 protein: CASSLDGDRGSLGF
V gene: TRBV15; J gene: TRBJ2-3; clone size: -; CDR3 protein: CATRKTGTSGHTDTQYF
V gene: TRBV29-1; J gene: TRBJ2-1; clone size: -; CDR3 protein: CSVVKGRNEQFF
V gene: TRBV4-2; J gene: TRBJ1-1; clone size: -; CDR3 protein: CASSRGTGANTEAFF
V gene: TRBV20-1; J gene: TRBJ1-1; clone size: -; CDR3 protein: CSAREGRDFTEAFF
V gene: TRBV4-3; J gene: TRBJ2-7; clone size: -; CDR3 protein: CASSQDPEVSSPYF
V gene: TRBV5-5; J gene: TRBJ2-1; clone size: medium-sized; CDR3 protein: CASSLTSGREQFF
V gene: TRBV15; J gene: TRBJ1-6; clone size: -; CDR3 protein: CATSRDPLIGDSPLHF
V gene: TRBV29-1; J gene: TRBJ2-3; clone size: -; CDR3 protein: CSVEGTGRFTDTQYF
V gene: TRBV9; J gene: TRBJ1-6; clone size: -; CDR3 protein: CASSDGQGTPPLHF
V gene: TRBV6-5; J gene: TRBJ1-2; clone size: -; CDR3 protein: CASSWGGGSYGYTF
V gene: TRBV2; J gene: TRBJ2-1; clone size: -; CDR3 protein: CASSESWGALGNEQFF
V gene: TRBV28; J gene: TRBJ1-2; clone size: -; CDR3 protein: CASSLFGSREGYTF
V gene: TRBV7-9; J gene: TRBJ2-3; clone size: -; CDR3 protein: CASSLDTGLAGYTDTQYF
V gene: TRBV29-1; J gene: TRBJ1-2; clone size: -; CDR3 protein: CSVELQGAYGYTF
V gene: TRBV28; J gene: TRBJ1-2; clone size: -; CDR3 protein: CASNLRADPYGYTF
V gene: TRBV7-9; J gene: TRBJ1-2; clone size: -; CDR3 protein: CASSPRTGDGGGYTF
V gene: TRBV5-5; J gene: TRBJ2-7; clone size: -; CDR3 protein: CASSLAVSFSYEQYF
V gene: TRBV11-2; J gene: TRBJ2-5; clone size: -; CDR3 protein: CASSLGPGGETQYF
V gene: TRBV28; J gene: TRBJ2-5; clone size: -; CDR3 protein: CASRASGSRYF
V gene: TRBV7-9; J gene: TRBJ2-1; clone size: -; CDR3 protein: CASSLAPGGDDEQFF
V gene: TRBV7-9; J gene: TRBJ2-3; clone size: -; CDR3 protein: CASSPQGADTQYF
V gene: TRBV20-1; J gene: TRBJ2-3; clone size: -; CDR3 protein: CSARRGGLAGGPFRTDMQYF
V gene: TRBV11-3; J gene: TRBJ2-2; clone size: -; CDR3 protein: CASSNTGLAGGPTGELFF
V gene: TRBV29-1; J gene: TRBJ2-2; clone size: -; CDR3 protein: CSVESGREQAGELFF
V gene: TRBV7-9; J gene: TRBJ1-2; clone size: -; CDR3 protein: CASRSPGQQNYGYTF
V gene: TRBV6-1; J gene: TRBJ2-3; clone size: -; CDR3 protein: CASSPLRDSPRDTQYF
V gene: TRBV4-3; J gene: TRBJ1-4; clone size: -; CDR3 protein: CASSPTITNEKLFF
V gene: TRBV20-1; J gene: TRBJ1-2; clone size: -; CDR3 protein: CSARVDGDYGYTF
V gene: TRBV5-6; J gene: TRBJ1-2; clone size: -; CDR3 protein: CASSQWDRTLFYGYTF
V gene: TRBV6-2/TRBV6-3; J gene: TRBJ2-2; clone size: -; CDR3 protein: CASSYSEQGPTGELFF
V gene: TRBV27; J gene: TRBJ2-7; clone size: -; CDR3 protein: CASRTGGSEQYF
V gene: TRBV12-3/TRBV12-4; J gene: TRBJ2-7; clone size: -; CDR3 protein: CASSGTGESSYEQYF
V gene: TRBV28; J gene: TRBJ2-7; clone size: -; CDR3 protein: CASSLSGTHEQYF
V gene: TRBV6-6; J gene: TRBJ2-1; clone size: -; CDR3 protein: CASSYSIANEQFF
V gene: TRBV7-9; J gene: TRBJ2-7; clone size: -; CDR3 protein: CASSQETSGREQYF
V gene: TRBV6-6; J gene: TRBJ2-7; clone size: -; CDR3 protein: CASSWGNRESYEQYF
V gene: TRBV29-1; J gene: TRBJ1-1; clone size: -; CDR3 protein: CSAEGATEAFF
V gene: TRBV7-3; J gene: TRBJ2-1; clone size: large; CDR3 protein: CASSLGLAREQFF
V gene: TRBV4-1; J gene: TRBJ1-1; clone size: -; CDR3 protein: CASSQDSMNTEAFF
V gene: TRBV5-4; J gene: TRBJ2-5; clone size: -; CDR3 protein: CASSLTGTQETQYF
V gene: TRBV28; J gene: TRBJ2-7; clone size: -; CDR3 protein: CASSVSPYYEQYF
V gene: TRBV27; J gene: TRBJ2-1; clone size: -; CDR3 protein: CASSLGVVSYNEQFF
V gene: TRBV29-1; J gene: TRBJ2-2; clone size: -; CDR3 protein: CSALLAGGPNTGELFF
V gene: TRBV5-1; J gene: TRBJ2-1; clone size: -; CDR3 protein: CASSFKTYNEQFF
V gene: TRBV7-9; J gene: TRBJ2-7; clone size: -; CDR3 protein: CASSPPLSIAGGPGEQYF
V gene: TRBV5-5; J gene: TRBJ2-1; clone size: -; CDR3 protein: CASSLEAGYNEQFF
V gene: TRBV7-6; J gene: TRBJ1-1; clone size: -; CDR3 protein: CASSPTENTEAFF
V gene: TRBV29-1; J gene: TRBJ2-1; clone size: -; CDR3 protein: CSVESRGDYEQFF
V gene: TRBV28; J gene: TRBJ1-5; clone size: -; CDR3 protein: CASSFSKLGPRDPQHF
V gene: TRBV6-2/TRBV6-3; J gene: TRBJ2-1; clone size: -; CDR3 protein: CASSGTSEGPHEQFF
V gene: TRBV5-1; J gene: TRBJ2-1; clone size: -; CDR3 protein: CASSFDSGGAGNEQFF
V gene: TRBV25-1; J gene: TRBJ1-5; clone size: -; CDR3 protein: CASSEENQPQHF
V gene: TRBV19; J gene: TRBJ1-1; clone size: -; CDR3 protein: CASSIGRSGGTEAFF
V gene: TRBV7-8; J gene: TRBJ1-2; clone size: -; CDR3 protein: CASSLTSGGAGGYTF
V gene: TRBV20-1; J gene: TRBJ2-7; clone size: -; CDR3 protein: CSASLSGGASYEQYF
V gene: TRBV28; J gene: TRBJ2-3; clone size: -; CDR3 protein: CASSTATGRRLFLTDTQYF